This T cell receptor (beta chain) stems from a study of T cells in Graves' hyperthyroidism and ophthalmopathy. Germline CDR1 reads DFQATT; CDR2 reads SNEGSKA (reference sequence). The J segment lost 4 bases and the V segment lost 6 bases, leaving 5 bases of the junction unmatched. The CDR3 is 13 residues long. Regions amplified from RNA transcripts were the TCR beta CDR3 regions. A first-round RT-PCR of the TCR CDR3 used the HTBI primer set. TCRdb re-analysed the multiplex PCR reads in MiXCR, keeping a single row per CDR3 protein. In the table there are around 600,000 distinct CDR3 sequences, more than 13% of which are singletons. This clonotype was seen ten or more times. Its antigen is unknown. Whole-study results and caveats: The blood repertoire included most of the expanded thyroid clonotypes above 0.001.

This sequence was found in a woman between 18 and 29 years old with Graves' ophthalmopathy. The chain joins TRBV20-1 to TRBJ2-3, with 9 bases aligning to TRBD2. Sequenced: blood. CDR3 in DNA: TGCAGTGCCAGAAGGACTAGCGCAGATACGCAGTATTTT. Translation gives CSARRTSADTQYF.